This entry lists 23 T cell receptor beta chains sequenced from one sample in a study of T cell clusters in autoimmune cytopenias (dated 2019 in TCRdb). Each sample's TRB amplification started from roughly 270 ng of peripheral blood genomic DNA, which corresponds to some 36,000 genome equivalents. Sequenced using an Illumina MiSeq. TRB rearrangements were amplified by multiplex PCR following a touch-down protocol, with the TRB-A and TRB-B primer pools mixed in one tube. Each CDR3 protein sequence appears as one entry after TCRdb reprocessed the reads, and no DNA is included. For this sample, the table gives about 5,000 distinct CDR3 sequences. The ten biggest clones cover 27% of the sample. The same specimen was also included in a second study, on T cell repertoires in aging, cancer and after chemotherapy.

Sequenced: peripheral blood. These receptors were taken from a human donor in good health.

This clonotype is called medium-sized based on its frequency. The chain carries TRBV6-5 and TRBJ2-3; absent DNA, TCRdb's TRBD2 call cannot be checked. CDR1 and CDR2 (germline): MNHEY, SVGAGI. CDR3 length: 13 residues. The CDR3 spells CASSYSRDSTQYF.

This clonotype ranks as medium-sized in terms of frequency. The V call is TRBV6-1, the J call TRBJ1-2. The CDR3 is 15 residues long. Germline CDR1 and CDR2: MNHNS and SASEGT. The CDR3: CASSEAAGDSYGYTF.

Judged by frequency, this clonotype is medium-sized. The chain combines TRBV5-4 with TRBJ1-6; TCRdb gives TRBD1 as the D gene, but with no DNA this cannot be confirmed. Germline assignment: CDR1 SGHNT and CDR2 YYREEE (reference sequence). The CDR3 spans 15 residues. The CDR3 protein is CASSPDSRGDSPLHF.

By frequency, this clonotype registers medium-sized. The CDR3 loop reads CATGKGDTDTQYF. This sequence joins TRBV24-1 and TRBJ2-3; TCRdb outputs TRBD1, but without DNA this stays unchecked. The CDR3 length is 13 residues. Germline CDR1 and CDR2: KGHDR and SFDVKD.

The V call is TRBV20-1, the J call TRBJ1-6. Germline CDR1 is DFQATT and CDR2 is SNEGSKA (reference sequence). The CDR3 loop spans 16 amino acids. The CDR3 region is CSASGQAGSYNSPLHF.

This chain uses TRBV19 with TRBJ2-7; TCRdb returns TRBD2, unconfirmable since there is no DNA. The CDR3 runs to 11 residues. The germline V gene encodes CDR1 LNHDA and CDR2 SQIVND (reference sequence). CDR3 region: CASSEGYEQYF.

CDR3 in amino acids: CASTFEGGTSPLHF. The V gene is TRBV27, the J gene TRBJ1-6; TCRdb's D call, TRBD1, is unchecked because there is no DNA. This CDR3 comprises 14 residues. The germline V gene encodes CDR1 MNHEY and CDR2 SMNVEV (reference sequence).

This clonotype ranks as medium-sized in terms of frequency. The J gene is TRBJ2-1, the V gene TRBV13. Germline values: CDR1 PRHDT, CDR2 FYEKMQ (reference sequence). The CDR3 extends over 12 amino acids. CDR3 sequence: CASSLQGPWQFF.

This clonotype counts as medium-sized by frequency. The chain is built from TRBV30 and TRBJ1-6; without DNA, the TCRdb call of TRBD1 cannot be checked. Germline values: CDR1 GTSNPN, CDR2 SVGIG (reference sequence). This CDR3 comprises 16 residues. The chain's CDR3 is CAWRVLGQGSNSPLHF. The whole variable domain, remainder taken from reference TRBV30 and TRBJ1-6, is SQTIHQWPATLVQPVGSPLSLECTVEGTSNPNLYWYRQAAGRGLQLLFYSVGIGQISSEVPQNLSASRPQDRQFILSSKKLLLSDSGFYLCAWRVLGQGSNSPLHFGNGTRLTVT.

V gene TRBV6-5 combines with J gene TRBJ2-7. The CDR3 length is 11 residues. Germline CDR1 reads MNHEY; CDR2 reads SVGAGI. CDR3 in amino acids: CAISAHYEQYF.

This chain joins TRBV7-2 and TRBJ2-2; as DNA is missing, the TRBD1 call by TCRdb cannot be tested. In germline, CDR1 is SGHTA, CDR2 FQGNSA. The CDR3 is made up of 13 amino acids. This CDR3 is CASSPRYSGELFF.

The J gene is TRBJ1-6, the V gene TRBV7-9. Germline CDR1 SEHNR, CDR2 FQNEAQ (reference sequence). The CDR3 consists of 13 residues. CDR3 in amino acids: CASSLANNSPLHF. Complete variable domain (other parts from reference TRBV7-9 and TRBJ1-6): DTGVSQNPRHKITKRGQNVTFRCDPISEHNRLYWYRQTLGQGPEFLTYFQNEAQLEKSRLLSDRFSAERPKGSFSTLEIQRTEQGDSAMYLCASSLANNSPLHFGNGTRLTVT.

This clonotype shows up as medium-sized (0.01 to 0.1%) by frequency. The chain carries TRBV29-1 and TRBJ2-5; TCRdb indicates TRBD1, and absent DNA this call remains unverified. The CDR3 has 13 amino acids. CDR1 is SQVTM and CDR2 is ANQGSEA in the germline V gene. This chain's CDR3 is CSVGVGGIETQYF.

The chain uses TRBV11-2 and TRBJ1-1; the TCRdb D gene call, TRBD1, has no DNA to confirm it. The length of the CDR3 is 15 residues. Germline assignment: CDR1 SGHAT and CDR2 FQNNGV. The CDR3 loop reads CASSLVSRGNTEAFF.

The chain joins TRBV20-1 to TRBJ2-3. This CDR3 has 16 residues. Germline V CDR1 and CDR2: DFQATT, SNEGSKA (reference sequence). The CDR3 here is CSARDWDRNIQDTQYF.

Its frequency marks this clonotype as medium-sized. The rearrangement joins TRBV19 to TRBJ1-6; TCRdb's assignment of TRBD1 cannot be checked, as there is no DNA. The length of the CDR3 is 14 residues. Germline values: CDR1 LNHDA, CDR2 SQIVND (reference sequence). CDR3: CASSKGQFNSPLHF.

V is TRBV27 and J is TRBJ2-7; there is no DNA to check the TCRdb D call of TRBD2. The CDR3 contains 15 residues. Germline V gives CDR1 MNHEY, CDR2 SMNVEV (reference sequence). CDR3 region: CASREGLADSYEQYF.

The J gene is TRBJ2-2, the V gene TRBV10-1; lacking DNA, the TRBD1 call made by TCRdb goes unchecked. The length of the CDR3 is 16 residues. CDR1 and CDR2 from the germline V gene are WNHNN and SYGVQD (reference sequence). CDR3 sequence reads: CASSGPGARNTGELFF.

The chain links TRBV11-2 to TRBJ2-5; TCRdb proposes TRBD2, but this gene call is untestable without DNA. The CDR3 covers 15 residues. Germline loops: CDR1 SGHAT, CDR2 FQNNGV. CDR3: CASSPLAGGPETQYF.

This clonotype is labeled medium-sized (0.01 to 0.1%) based on frequency. The gene calls are TRBV18 and TRBJ2-1; the TCRdb D gene call, TRBD1, has no DNA to confirm it. The CDR3 loop spans 15 amino acids. Germline V lookup: CDR1 KGHSH, CDR2 LQKENI. The CDR3 spells CASSPPTGGCNEQFF.

Judged by frequency, this clonotype is medium-sized. V gene TRBV29-1 combines with J gene TRBJ2-7; TCRdb indicates TRBD1, and absent DNA this call remains unverified. Germline values: CDR1 SQVTM, CDR2 ANQGSEA. CDR3 length equals 12 residues. The CDR3 region is CSVGGRSWEQYF.

The chain joins TRBV5-1 to TRBJ2-1; checking the TCRdb D call of TRBD2 is not possible without DNA. CDR3 length: 14 residues. Per the germline V gene, CDR1 is SGHRS and CDR2 is YFSETQ. The CDR3 sequence: CASSYVGTGNEQFF.

The chain combines TRBV20-1 with TRBJ2-2; TCRdb outputs TRBD2, but without DNA this stays unchecked. This CDR3 region has 16 residues. The germline V gene has CDR1 DFQATT and CDR2 SNEGSKA (reference sequence). The CDR3: CSASDPGLAASGELFF.